These 9 T cell receptor beta chains came from one sample sequenced in a study of PD-1 blockade in mismatch repair-deficient tumors. The data were produced by immunoSEQ multiplex PCR, yet TCRdb's version contains in-frame clones alone and is incomplete. This table has more than 40,000 clones, about 80% appearing once. This sample comprised peripheral blood, obtained 4 weeks after starting pembrolizumab. These receptors were collected from an adult with mismatch repair-deficient cancer.

This chain connects TRBV5-8 to TRBJ1-1; 7 bases agree with TRBD1. The V gene end was trimmed by 2 bases and the J gene end by 0 bases; junction bases not matched to a gene: 7. Germline lookup yields CDR1 SGHTS and CDR2 YDEGEE. The CDR3 is 16 residues long. Here the CDR3 reads CASSFRTGIMNTEAFF. The CDR3 nucleotides read TGTGCCAGCAGCTTTAGGACAGGAATTATGAACACTGAAGCTTTCTTT.

The rearrangement links TRBV11-1 to TRBJ2-5; TRBD2 might be the D (5 bases). Trimming removed 5 bases at V and 1 base at J, with 14 bases between. The CDR3 sequence is 15 residues long. In germline, CDR1 is SGHAT, CDR2 FQDESV (reference sequence). The CDR3 nucleotides are TGTGCCAGCAGCCGAGAGGGAACTCTCCAAGAGACCCAGTACTTC. Translating gives CASSREGTLQETQYF.

This sequence joins TRBV2 and TRBJ2-1, with TRBD1 matching 7 bases. The CDR3 contains 13 residues. CDR1 is SNHLY, CDR2 FYNNEI, per germline. Losses at the gene ends were 6 bases for V and 10 bases for J; bases not matched to a gene: 9. The CDR3: CASRRDSPHEQFF. CDR3 sequence (DNA): TGTGCCAGCAGGAGGGACAGCCCTCACGAGCAGTTCTTC.

The sample holds a few counts of this clone. The genes are TRBV5-1 and TRBJ2-7; the match to TRBD1 covers 7 bases. Germline lookup yields CDR1 SGHRS and CDR2 YFSETQ. The junction had 5 bases not matched to a gene; V was cut back by 4 bases and J by 4 bases. The CDR3 sequence is 13 residues long. Here the CDR3 DNA reads TGCGCCAGCAGCGCATGGACAGGATACGAGCAGTACTTC. Translating gives CASSAWTGYEQYF.

The chain employs TRBV6-6 and TRBJ1-1, with D possibly matching TRBD1 (6 bases). CDR1 is MNHNY and CDR2 is SVGAGI in the germline V gene (reference sequence). Trimming took 6 bases from V and 3 from J, leaving 14 bases between them. The CDR3 runs to 14 residues. The CDR3 spells CASRDTGLDTEAFF. The DNA for the CDR3 is TGTGCCAGCAGGGATACAGGGTTGGACACTGAAGCTTTCTTT.

The V and J genes are TRBV29-1 and TRBJ2-3; D remains unclear. The V end lost 4 bases, the J end lost 2 bases, and 13 bases lay between the germline ends. CDR3 length: 14 residues. The V gene's germline CDR1 is SQVTM and CDR2 ANQGSEA. For the CDR3, the DNA is TGCAGCGTTGGAATCGGCGATATCACAGATACGCAGTATTTT. Encoded protein: CSVGIGDITDTQYF.

The CDR3 bases are TGTGCCAGCAGCTTTATTGGGGGGGGCGACGTCTACGAGCAGTACTTC. Its translation is CASSFIGGGDVYEQYF. The chain is built from TRBV7-8 and TRBJ2-7; tentative D call: TRBD2 (7 bases). The V and J ends lost 3 bases and 3 bases respectively, with 18 bases between them. The length of the CDR3 is 16 residues. Germline values: CDR1 SGHVS, CDR2 FQNEAQ.

This chain connects TRBV5-4 to TRBJ2-2; the match to TRBD2 covers 13 bases. Trimming cost V 4 bases and J 9 bases; bases outside gene matches: 9. CDR3 length equals 16 residues. CDR1 SGHNT and CDR2 YYREEE come from the germline V gene (reference sequence). This CDR3 reads CASSPSLAGGHRELFF. CDR3 nucleotide sequence: TGTGCCAGCAGCCCATCACTAGCGGGAGGGCACCGGGAGCTGTTTTTT.

This clone was observed a single time. J is TRBJ2-3 and V is TRBV27, with 12 bases identical to TRBD2. Germline V gene data show CDR1 as MNHEY and CDR2 as SMNVEV (reference sequence). The V segment lost 5 bases and the J segment 2 bases; nucleotides outside the gene matches: 14. The CDR3 is made up of 19 amino acids. CDR3 nucleotide sequence: TGTGCCAGCAGTACCAAGACTAGCGGGAGCCCAAGGTACACAGATACGCAGTATTTT. It codes for CASSTKTSGSPRYTDTQYF.